The rows below give T cell receptor beta chains drawn from one sample of a study of graft-versus-host responses after intestinal transplantation. This table comes from immunoSEQ multiplex PCR, and its TCRdb copy is limited to in-frame clones, with some not included. The sample consists of approximately 60,000 clones, about 90% of them appearing once. The starting material was PBMCs, obtained 26 days after transplant. These receptor sequences come from a human patient who received an intestinal transplant, so some T cells may come from the graft donor. Both conserved end residues are part of each CDR3. The D gene is left open where the match is weak. The size of a clone is reported for some rows only, either as once, few or many, or as a class for expanded clones.

>TRBJ2-7|NA|NA|TRBV15
CATSRDGGPWEQYF
TGTGCCACCAGCAGAGACGGAGGGCCCTGGGAGCAGTACTTC
>TRBJ2-5|NA|NA|TRBV11-2
CASSFPRYQETQYF
TGTGCCAGCAGCTTCCCGAGGTACCAAGAGACCCAGTACTTC
>TRBJ2-3|NA|NA|TRBV9
CASSTGRDQETQYF
TGTGCCAGCAGCACAGGAAGGGATCAGGAAACGCAGTATTTT
>TRBJ1-1|NA|TRBD1|TRBV7-2
CASSLAGTGVRNTEAFF
TGTGCCAGCAGCTTAGCAGGGACAGGGGTTAGGAACACTGAAGCTTTCTTT
>TRBJ1-6|few|NA|TRBV5-1
CASSPARQNSPLHF
TGCGCCAGCAGCCCCGCGAGACAGAATTCACCCCTCCACTTT
>TRBJ2-2|NA|TRBD1|TRBV14
CASSQDMWTGLGGELFF
TGTGCCAGCAGCCAAGATATGTGGACAGGGCTCGGCGGGGAGCTGTTTTTT
>TRBJ2-3|NA|NA|TRBV19
CASRDGGVGTDTQYF
TGTGCCAGTAGGGATGGCGGGGTAGGCACAGATACGCAGTATTTT
>TRBJ2-7|NA|NA|TRBV6-1
CASSVSTSFSSHEQYF
TGTGCCAGCAGTGTTTCTACTAGCTTTTCCTCCCACGAGCAGTACTTC
>TRBJ2-3|NA|TRBD1|TRBV10-1
CASSESGRGTDTQYF
TGCGCCAGCAGTGAGTCGGGCAGGGGGACAGATACGCAGTATTTT
>TRBJ1-6|NA|TRBD1|TRBV10-3
CAIGDDREYNSPLHF
TGTGCCATCGGAGACGACAGGGAATATAATTCACCCCTCCACTTT
>TRBJ1-4|once|NA|TRBV9
CASSVQGARATNEKLFF
TGTGCCAGCAGCGTACAGGGTGCTCGGGCAACTAATGAAAAACTGTTTTTT
>TRBJ2-1|NA|TRBD2|TRBV5-1
CASSLEAGRDEQFF
TGCGCCAGCAGCTTGGAAGCAGGGAGGGATGAGCAGTTCTTC
>TRBJ2-5|NA|TRBD2|TRBV27
CASRRGLAGTELSQETQYF
TGTGCCAGCAGAAGGGGACTAGCGGGAACCGAACTCTCACAAGAGACCCAGTACTTC
>TRBJ1-1|NA|NA|TRBV5-6
CASSRRRDSQNTEAFF
TGTGCCAGCAGCCGGCGTCGGGACTCCCAGAACACTGAAGCTTTCTTT
>TRBJ1-5|NA|NA|TRBV28
CASMWSHSNQPQHF
TGTGCCAGCATGTGGAGCCATAGCAATCAGCCCCAGCATTTT
>TRBJ1-1|NA|NA|TRBV28
CASTVGIGMNTEAFF
TGTGCCAGCACTGTCGGGATCGGAATGAACACTGAAGCTTTCTTT
>TRBJ1-1|NA|NA|TRBV10-3
CATTRNTEAFF
TGTGCCACCACAAGAAACACTGAAGCTTTCTTT
>TRBJ1-5|NA|NA|TRBV27
CASSPGLSNQPQHF
TGTGCCAGCAGCCCGGGACTTAGCAATCAGCCCCAGCATTTT
>TRBJ2-1|NA|TRBD2|TRBV5-1
CASSLRGVYNEQFF
TGCGCCAGCAGTCTCCGGGGGGTTTACAATGAGCAGTTCTTC
>TRBJ2-2|NA|TRBD2|TRBV7-9
CASRSRTSGTGELFF
TGTGCCAGCAGGAGCAGGACTAGCGGCACCGGGGAGCTGTTTTTT
>TRBJ2-2|few|TRBD2|TRBV15
CATSRAVGGSGNTGELFF
TGTGCCACCAGCAGGGCGGTTGGCGGGAGCGGGAACACCGGGGAGCTGTTTTTT
>TRBJ1-1|NA|TRBD1|TRBV27
CASSLSGQGAQSEAFF
TGTGCCAGCAGTTTAAGCGGACAGGGGGCGCAAAGTGAAGCTTTCTTT
>TRBJ1-2|NA|NA|TRBV6-5
CASSYSSANYGYTF
TGTGCCAGCAGTTACTCTTCAGCTAACTATGGCTACACCTTC
>TRBJ2-3|NA|TRBD1|TRBV9
CASSVQGGGDTQYF
TGTGCCAGCAGCGTGCAAGGGGGCGGGGATACGCAGTATTTT
>TRBJ2-3|NA|TRBD2|TRBV2
CASSEGGTSNTQYF
TGTGCCAGCAGTGAGGGGGGGACTAGCAATACGCAGTATTTT
>TRBJ2-3|NA|TRBD1|TRBV4-1
CASSQDLGQGTDTQYF
TGCGCCAGCAGCCAAGATCTCGGACAGGGGACAGATACGCAGTATTTT
>TRBJ1-4|NA|NA|TRBV11-2
CASSFKQWNEKLFF
TGTGCCAGCAGCTTCAAACAGTGGAATGAAAAACTGTTTTTT
>TRBJ1-2|NA|TRBD1|TRBV15
CATSPGGAEGTAGYTF
TGTGCCACCAGTCCAGGGGGCGCAGAGGGGACGGCTGGCTACACCTTC
>TRBJ2-1|NA|TRBD2|TRBV6-6
CASRAGLAGGDEQFF
TGTGCCAGCAGAGCGGGACTAGCGGGGGGCGATGAGCAGTTCTTC
>TRBJ2-1|NA|NA|TRBV2
CASRGTFVYNEQFF
TGTGCCAGCAGAGGGACTTTCGTCTACAATGAGCAGTTCTTC
>TRBJ2-3|few|TRBD2|TRBV7-3
CASSLKLAGADTQYF
TGTGCCAGCAGCTTAAAACTAGCGGGAGCAGATACGCAGTATTTT
>TRBJ2-7|NA|NA|TRBV4-1
CASSQEVGGSGEYF
TGCGCCAGCAGCCAAGAAGTAGGCGGGTCGGGGGAGTACTTC
>TRBJ1-2|NA|NA|TRBV5-1
CASSLGGLSNYGYTF
TGCGCCAGCAGCTTGGGCGGCCTGTCTAACTATGGCTACACCTTC
>TRBJ1-4|NA|NA|TRBV7-8
CASSLEYRCFNEKLFF
TGTGCCAGCAGCTTAGAATACAGATGCTTTAATGAAAAACTGTTTTTT
>TRBJ2-2|NA|NA|TRBV2
CASSDERRAVQYTGELFF
TGTGCCAGCAGTGATGAGCGGCGGGCGGTACAGTACACCGGGGAGCTGTTTTTT
>TRBJ1-4|NA|TRBD1|TRBV5-1
CASSLSWDRQLFF
TGCGCCAGCAGCTTGTCCTGGGACAGGCAACTGTTTTTT
>TRBJ1-3|NA|TRBD1|TRBV14
CASSQGTAISGNTIYF
TGTGCCAGCAGCCAGGGGACAGCCATCTCTGGAAACACCATATATTTT
>TRBJ2-1|NA|NA|TRBV28
CASSSYEQFF
TGTGCCAGCAGTTCGTATGAGCAGTTCTTC
>TRBJ2-7|once|NA|TRBV2
CASSGGRVDSYEQYF
TGTGCCAGCAGTGGGGGGCGGGTCGACTCCTACGAGCAGTACTTC
>TRBJ1-1|NA|TRBD1|TRBV6-4
CASSPLPGQGMIEAFF
TGTGCCAGCAGTCCTCTTCCGGGACAGGGTATGATTGAAGCTTTCTTT
>TRBJ2-2|NA|TRBD2|TRBV7-9
CASSATGGLSGELFF
TGTGCCAGCAGCGCCACGGGGGGGCTGTCCGGGGAGCTGTTTTTT
>TRBJ2-1|NA|TRBD1|TRBV7-2
CASSFSDRGGEQFF
TGTGCCAGCAGCTTCTCGGACAGGGGCGGTGAGCAGTTCTTC
>TRBJ2-1|NA|NA|TRBV29-1
CSVVPGITYNEQFF
TGCAGCGTGGTACCGGGAATTACCTACAATGAGCAGTTCTTC
>TRBJ2-7|once|NA|TRBV11-3
CASSRRGSGEQYF
TGTGCCAGCAGCCGCAGGGGCTCGGGCGAGCAGTACTTC
>TRBJ1-2|NA|TRBD1|TRBV27
CASSFSPGTASYTF
TGTGCCAGCAGTTTTTCCCCCGGGACAGCTTCGTACACCTTC
>TRBJ2-1|NA|TRBD2|TRBV7-9
CASTHPPSGYNEQFF
TGTGCCAGCACGCATCCACCTAGCGGGTACAATGAGCAGTTCTTC
>TRBJ2-7|NA|NA|TRBV6-1
CASSEATGQVVIYEQYF
TGTGCCAGCAGTGAAGCAACAGGCCAGGTAGTGATCTACGAGCAGTACTTC
>TRBJ2-1|NA|NA|TRBV28
CASSNSGSSYNEQFF
TGTGCCAGCAGTAACTCAGGTTCGTCCTACAATGAGCAGTTCTTC
>TRBJ1-3|NA|TRBD1|TRBV2
CASRDRGADGNTIYF
TGTGCCAGCCGGGACAGGGGAGCAGATGGAAACACCATATATTTT
>TRBJ2-3|few|TRBD1|TRBV5-1
CASSLDPAGGETDTQYF
TGCGCCAGCAGCTTGGATCCCGCAGGGGGCGAAACAGATACGCAGTATTTT
>TRBJ1-1|once|TRBD1|TRBV4-3
CASSHDRERTEAFF
TGCGCCAGCAGCCATGACAGGGAGAGAACTGAAGCTTTCTTT
>TRBJ2-5|NA|NA|TRBV28
CASSPRGEKETQYF
TGTGCCAGCAGTCCTCGAGGAGAAAAAGAGACCCAGTACTTC